The 17 T cell receptor beta chains in this list originate from one sample, sequenced in a study of T cell responses to AZD1222 COVID-19 vaccine. Produced via immunoSEQ multiplex PCR; TCRdb's table is partial and in-frame only. The table shows 40,000 to 55,000 clones, with 90% occurring only once. The source was peripheral blood, collected 28 days after the second AZD1222 dose. The receptors originated from an adult who received the AZD1222 COVID-19 vaccine.

This chain connects TRBV5-1 to TRBJ2-5; D unresolved. V was pared by 0 bases and J by 0 bases, with 6 bases between. Looked up from germline, CDR1 is SGHRS and CDR2 is YFSETQ. CDR3 length: 14 residues. CDR3 in DNA: TGCGCCAGCAGCTTGGACGCTCACCAAGAGACCCAGTACTTC. Protein: CASSLDAHQETQYF.

V usage is TRBV19 and J usage is TRBJ2-2; the D gene is possibly TRBD1 (6 bases). Germline loops: CDR1 LNHDA, CDR2 SQIVND (reference sequence). The CDR3 contains 16 residues. V shed 4 bases and J shed 3 bases, with 15 bases lying between them. The CDR3 reads CASSTHRVLDTGELFF. In DNA, the CDR3 is TGTGCCAGTAGTACTCACAGGGTTCTCGACACCGGGGAGCTGTTTTTT. The complete variable domain, with remaining parts taken from reference TRBV19 and TRBJ2-2, reads DGGITQSPKYLFRKEGQNVTLSCEQNLNHDAMYWYRQDPGQGLRLIYYSQIVNDFQKGDIAEGYSVSREKKESFPLTVTSAQKNPTAFYLCASSTHRVLDTGELFFGEGSRLTVL.

The chain is built from TRBV3-1 (or the pseudogene TRBV3-2) and TRBJ1-4; D perhaps matches TRBD1 (6 bases). The CDR3 spans 18 residues. V was clipped by 0 bases and J by 4 bases, with 18 bases between them. Germline CDR1 and CDR2: LGHDT and YNNKEL (reference sequence). CDR3 coding DNA: TGTGCCAGCAGCCAAGAAGGTTTATTGGGGGCAGGTAATGAAAAACTGTTTTTT. Encoded protein: CASSQEGLLGAGNEKLFF.

In DNA, the CDR3 is TGTGCCAGCAGCCCGGACCGGACAGCCAATATGTCGCCCCTCCACTTT. Amino acids: CASSPDRTANMSPLHF. This sequence joins TRBV7-9 and TRBJ1-6; TRBD1 might be the D (6 bases). From germline, CDR1 is SEHNR and CDR2 FQNEAQ (reference sequence). The V end lost 5 bases, the J end lost 13 bases, and 24 bases lay between the germline ends. This CDR3 region has 16 residues.

J is TRBJ2-1 and V is TRBV4-3, with D maybe TRBD1 (6 bases). The germline V gene encodes CDR1 LGHNA and CDR2 YSLEER. The CDR3 extends over 14 amino acids. V was pared by 4 bases and J by 8 bases, with 15 bases between. CDR3 region: CASSRTTGNYEQFF. The CDR3 nucleotides read TGCGCCAGCAGCCGCACGACAGGTAACTATGAGCAGTTCTTC.

The V gene is TRBV28, the J gene TRBJ1-2; tentatively, D is TRBD1 (6 bases). Looked up from germline, CDR1 is MDHEN and CDR2 is SYDVKM. The CDR3 runs 14 residues. The germline V and J ends were trimmed by 5 bases and 6 bases, with 16 bases remaining between them. CDR3 in DNA: TGTGCCAGCAGTATACGAGGGGGTTTCGATGGCTACACCTTC. Its translation is CASSIRGGFDGYTF.

The rearrangement joins TRBV9 to TRBJ1-3; TRBD1 matches 7 bases. Germline lookup yields CDR1 SGDLS and CDR2 YYNGEE. V lost 2 bases to trimming and J lost 3 bases; unmatched junction nucleotides: 5. This CDR3 region has 15 residues. CDR3 sequence: CASSVRTGGGNTIYF. CDR3 nucleotides: TGTGCCAGCAGCGTTAGGACAGGAGGTGGAAACACCATATATTTT.

The chain links TRBV4-2 to TRBJ2-1; perhaps TRBD2 as D (6 bases). CDR1 is LGHNA and CDR2 is YNFKEQ in the germline V gene. Deletions cut 0 bases from V and 5 bases from J, with 11 bases between. CDR3 length equals 15 residues. CDR3 residues: CASSQEGKRDNEQFF. The CDR3 DNA is TGTGCCAGCAGCCAAGAGGGTAAGCGGGACAATGAGCAGTTCTTC.

V and J are TRBV6-5 and TRBJ1-2; D is unclear. The CDR3 covers 11 residues. The V gene's germline CDR1 is MNHEY and CDR2 SVGAGI. V dropped 10 bases and J dropped 8 bases, with 14 bases sitting between them. DNA for the CDR3: TGTGCCACCCGAGGAGGTGGCGGCTACACCTTC. It codes for CATRGGGGYTF.

V usage is TRBV12-5 and J usage is TRBJ2-7; D not certain. This CDR3 region has 12 residues. Trimming took off 6 bases at V and 3 bases at J, with 9 bases between the two ends. Germline CDR1 LGHNT, CDR2 FRNRAP. The CDR3: CASGPLGYEQYF. CDR3 sequence (DNA): TGTGCTAGTGGCCCACTCGGCTACGAGCAGTACTTC.

The J gene is TRBJ1-2, the V gene TRBV11-2; D perhaps matches TRBD1 (5 bases). CDR1 and CDR2 from the germline V gene are SGHAT and FQNNGV. CDR3 length: 15 residues. The ends were cut back, 1 base at V and 2 bases at J, with 11 bases in the middle. In nucleotides, the CDR3 is TGTGCCAGCAGCTTAGGGGGACTGCGAAACTATGGCTACACCTTC. This translates into CASSLGGLRNYGYTF.

This chain joins TRBV18 and TRBJ2-1; 9 nucleotides line up with TRBD2. Unmatched junction bases numbered 8, after V lost 2 bases and J lost 9 bases. The length of the CDR3 is 15 residues. The germline CDR1 and CDR2 sequences are KGHSH and LQKENI. In DNA form, the CDR3 reads TGTGCCAGCTCACCAATGGCTAGCGGGGCTAGTGAGCAGTTCTTC. This codes for CASSPMASGASEQFF.

The V call is TRBV5-6, the J call TRBJ1-5; the D is unclear. The CDR3 runs to 13 residues. V lost 1 base to trimming and J lost 6 bases, with 8 bases between them. CDR1 and CDR2 (germline): SGHDT, YYEEEE. The CDR3 DNA reads as TGTGCCAGCAGCTTGTATCCCGGTCAGCCCCAGCATTTT. Translating it yields CASSLYPGQPQHF. The variable domain in full, completed from reference TRBV5-6 and TRBJ1-5, reads DAGVTQSPTHLIKTRGQQVTLRCSPKSGHDTVSWYQQALGQGPQFIFQYYEEEERQRGNFPDRFSGHQFPNYSSELNVNALLLGDSALYLCASSLYPGQPQHFGDGTRLSIL.

The chain is built from TRBV7-2 and TRBJ1-3; D is undetermined. Trimming cost V 2 bases and J 0 bases, with 5 bases left between them. CDR1 and CDR2 from the germline V gene are SGHTA and FQGNSA. The CDR3 runs to 14 residues. The CDR3 region is CASSLYSSGNTIYF. The CDR3 bases are TGTGCCAGCAGCTTATATAGCTCTGGAAACACCATATATTTT.

The genes are TRBV5-4 and TRBJ1-5; D is unclear. Between the trimmed V and J ends, which lost 4 bases and 0 bases, there was a span of 5 bases. Germline lookup yields CDR1 SGHNT and CDR2 YYREEE (reference sequence). CDR3 length: 13 amino acids. This CDR3 reads CASSPDSNQPQHF. As DNA, the CDR3 is TGTGCCAGCAGCCCTGATAGCAATCAGCCCCAGCATTTT.

The V and J genes are TRBV7-2 and TRBJ1-5; TRBD1 matches 7 bases. CDR1 is SGHTA and CDR2 is FQGNSA in the germline V gene. The V gene end was trimmed by 2 bases and the J gene end by 2 bases; junction bases not matched to a gene: 0. The CDR3 runs to 14 residues. The CDR3 sequence: CASSLQGGNQPQHF. The CDR3 DNA follows: TGTGCCAGCAGCTTACAGGGGGGCAATCAGCCCCAGCATTTT. Full variable domain (outside the CDR3, taken from reference TRBV7-2 and TRBJ1-5): GAGVSQSPSNKVTEKGKDVELRCDPISGHTALYWYRQSLGQGLEFLIYFQGNSAPDKSGLPSDRFSAERTGGSVSTLTIQRTQQEDSAVYLCASSLQGGNQPQHFGDGTRLSIL.

This clone came up a few times. The rearrangement links TRBV10-2 to TRBJ1-1; D possibly corresponds to TRBD1 (5 bases). Germline V gene data show CDR1 as WSHSY and CDR2 as SAAADI. V lost 0 bases to trimming and J lost 6 bases, with 14 bases between them. CDR3 length: 15 amino acids. CDR3 protein: CASSESGGGSAEAFF. The CDR3 coding sequence is TGCGCCAGCAGTGAGTCCGGGGGGGGATCGGCTGAAGCTTTCTTT.